What follows are 19 T cell receptor beta chains derived from one specimen sequenced in a study of cytomegalovirus exposure and HLA in healthy donors. The table came from immunoSEQ multiplex PCR; TCRdb's copy has only in-frame clones and leaves some out. There are about 78,000 clones in the sample; 95% to 97% occur only once, and 1.5% to 2% lies in the top ten. Sequenced material: PBMCs. These receptors were obtained from a young man in good health and CMV-seropositive.

The rearrangement uses TRBV2 and TRBJ1-4; perhaps TRBD1 as D (5 bases). The CDR3 is made up of 13 amino acids. CDR1 and CDR2 (germline): SNHLY, FYNNEI. V lost 8 bases and J 4 bases, leaving 11 bases between the germline ends. CDR3 nucleotides: TGTGCCAGCCGACAGCTACTTAATGAAAAACTGTTTTTT. Its translation is CASRQLLNEKLFF.

J is TRBJ2-1 and V is TRBV12-5; D gene unclear. The V gene lost 2 bases and the J gene lost 8 bases, with 16 bases spanning the gap. Germline assignment: CDR1 LGHNT and CDR2 FRNRAP. The CDR3 has 15 amino acids. The CDR3 reads CASGLKAAARDEQFF. The CDR3 nucleotides read TGTGCTAGTGGTTTGAAGGCGGCTGCCCGCGATGAGCAGTTCTTC.

The J gene is TRBJ1-1, the V gene TRBV18; maybe TRBD1 (5 bases). The CDR3 contains 17 residues. V lost 1 base, J lost 3 bases, and 18 bases lay in between. The germline CDR1 and CDR2 sequences are KGHSH and LQKENI. The CDR3 spells CASSPLSAGLGDTEAFF. As DNA, the CDR3 is TGTGCCAGCTCACCACTGAGCGCGGGGCTCGGGGACACTGAAGCTTTCTTT.

The V and J genes are TRBV12-5 and TRBJ2-1, with D hard to call. Germline lookup yields CDR1 LGHNT and CDR2 FRNRAP. Trimming removed 3 bases from V and 5 bases from J, with 2 bases in between. The CDR3 has 11 amino acids. CDR3 bases: TGTGCTAGTGGTTTCAACAATGAGCAGTTCTTC. As protein: CASGFNNEQFF.

The chain has TRBV29-1 and TRBJ2-5; 7 positions match TRBD1. Germline-derived CDR1 and CDR2 are SQVTM and ANQGSEA. V was clipped by 6 bases and J by 2 bases; unmatched bases: 9. This CDR3 has 14 amino acids. In nucleotides, the CDR3 is TGCAGCGTACGACGCAGACAGGGTCAAGAGACCCAGTACTTC. Its translation: CSVRRRQGQETQYF.

The chain recombines TRBV19 with TRBJ2-5; 11 bases match TRBD1. V shed 3 bases, J shed 5 bases, and the junction held 8 bases outside the gene matches. The length of the CDR3 is 16 residues. Germline V lookup: CDR1 LNHDA, CDR2 SQIVND (reference sequence). CDR3 DNA: TGTGCCAGTAGTATTCCCCCGGACAGGGGGCATGAGACCCAGTACTTC. This encodes CASSIPPDRGHETQYF. Using reference TRBV19 and TRBJ2-5 for the parts outside the CDR3, the full variable domain is DGGITQSPKYLFRKEGQNVTLSCEQNLNHDAMYWYRQDPGQGLRLIYYSQIVNDFQKGDIAEGYSVSREKKESFPLTVTSAQKNPTAFYLCASSIPPDRGHETQYFGPGTRLLVL.

CDR3 in DNA: TGTGCCAGCAGTTTAGCAGGCGAGCAGTACTTC. It yields the protein CASSLAGEQYF. The chain is built from TRBV27 and TRBJ2-7; D gene unclear. Germline values: CDR1 MNHEY, CDR2 SMNVEV (reference sequence). The CDR3 consists of 11 residues. Trimming cost V 2 bases and J 6 bases, with 5 bases left between them.

This clone showed up just once. V and J are TRBV6-1 and TRBJ1-6; D possibly corresponds to TRBD1 (5 bases). Germline V gene sequence: CDR1 MNHNS, CDR2 SASEGT. The V and J ends lost 4 bases and 1 base respectively, with 11 bases between them. CDR3 length: 16 residues. For the CDR3, the DNA is TGTGCCAGCAGTGGACAGTGGAGTTCCTATAATTCACCCCTCCACTTT. This gives the protein CASSGQWSSYNSPLHF.

The rearrangement links TRBV5-1 to TRBJ2-3; no reliable D call. Trimming took 4 bases from V and 1 from J, leaving 7 bases between them. The CDR3 runs 13 residues. The germline gives CDR1 SGHRS, CDR2 YFSETQ. CDR3: CASSPTRTDTQYF. The CDR3 bases are TGCGCCAGCAGCCCAACTCGCACAGATACGCAGTATTTT.

V usage is TRBV5-1 and J usage is TRBJ1-1, with D perhaps TRBD1 (5 bases). The CDR3 length is 13 residues. The germline V gene encodes CDR1 SGHRS and CDR2 YFSETQ. With 4 bases removed from V and 3 bases from J, the gap between germline ends came to 10 bases. CDR3 bases: TGCGCCAGCAGCCTCGGACAAGACACTGAAGCTTTCTTT. This encodes CASSLGQDTEAFF.

CDR3 loop: CASIGQGIREQYF. The CDR3 DNA reads TGTGCCAGCATCGGACAGGGGATTAGGGAGCAGTACTTC. This chain joins TRBV27 and TRBJ2-7; 9 positions match TRBD1. V lost 7 bases and J lost 7; bases outside the gene matches: 8. The CDR3 is 13 amino acids. Germline CDR1 MNHEY, CDR2 SMNVEV (reference sequence).

The J gene is TRBJ2-7, the V gene TRBV6-5; TRBD2 aligns across 10 bases. Germline lookup yields CDR1 MNHEY and CDR2 SVGAGI. Trimming took 8 bases from V and 1 from J; bases not matched to a gene: 5. CDR3 length: 14 amino acids. The CDR3, as DNA: TGTGCCAGCGAGTCTAGCGGGAGTTCCTACGAGCAGTACTTC. This gives the protein CASESSGSSYEQYF.

This clone has just a few counts. The V call is TRBV6-5, the J call TRBJ2-1, with D perhaps TRBD2 (5 bases). CDR1 and CDR2 from the germline V gene are MNHEY and SVGAGI. The CDR3 has 11 residues. V was trimmed by 6 bases and J by 6 bases, leaving 6 bases between them. In DNA form, the CDR3 reads TGTGCCAGCAGCCTAGCCAATGAGCAGTTCTTC. Protein: CASSLANEQFF.

The rearrangement uses TRBV5-1 and TRBJ1-2; 7 nucleotides align to TRBD1. The CDR3 extends over 16 amino acids. CDR1 and CDR2 from the germline V gene are SGHRS and YFSETQ. V lost 4 bases and J lost 3; bases outside the gene matches: 12. CDR3 sequence reads: CASSTYGQAGDYGYTF. The CDR3 region has the DNA TGCGCCAGCAGCACATATGGACAGGCGGGTGACTATGGCTACACCTTC.

V gene TRBV18 combines with J gene TRBJ2-5; perhaps TRBD1 as D (5 bases). The CDR3 loop spans 18 amino acids. In germline, CDR1 is KGHSH, CDR2 LQKENI. V was trimmed by 5 bases and J by 2 bases, leaving 24 bases between them. CDR3 in amino acids: CASSSYPLTEKGQETQYF. In DNA form, the CDR3 reads TGTGCCAGCTCAAGCTATCCCCTGACAGAAAAAGGACAAGAGACCCAGTACTTC.

The chain combines TRBV18 with TRBJ2-7, with 8 bases fitting TRBD2. The V segment lost 0 bases and the J segment 3 bases; nucleotides outside the gene matches: 7. The CDR3 sequence is 16 residues long. Looked up from germline, CDR1 is KGHSH and CDR2 is LQKENI. The CDR3 nucleotides read TGTGCCAGCTCACCACCTACAAGCGGGAGAGTCTACGAGCAGTACTTC. Amino acids: CASSPPTSGRVYEQYF.

This chain joins TRBV4-1 and TRBJ1-2; TRBD1 agrees at 11 bases. Germline V gene data show CDR1 as MGHRA and CDR2 as YSYEKL. Unmatched junction bases numbered 8, after V lost 1 base and J lost 4 bases. CDR3 size: 17 residues. CDR3 loop: CASSQGSRTGGTYGYTF. The CDR3 DNA reads TGCGCCAGCAGCCAAGGGTCCAGGACAGGGGGCACCTATGGCTACACCTTC.

The chain links TRBV2 to TRBJ2-4; D perhaps matches TRBD2 (5 bases). The germline V gene has CDR1 SNHLY and CDR2 FYNNEI. The V end was cut by 6 bases, the J end by 12 bases, with 12 bases between. CDR3 length equals 11 residues. CDR3 loop: CASREITSQYF. CDR3 nucleotide sequence: TGTGCCAGCAGAGAGATCACTAGTCAGTACTTC.

This chain connects TRBV7-2 to TRBJ2-3; D perhaps matches TRBD2 (5 bases). Trimming removed 3 bases from V and 2 bases from J, with 12 bases in between. There are 15 residues in the CDR3. Germline V CDR1 and CDR2: SGHTA, FQGNSA. The CDR3 nucleotides are TGTGCCAGCAGCTTGTTGCTAGCCCCCACAGATACGCAGTATTTT. Residues: CASSLLLAPTDTQYF.